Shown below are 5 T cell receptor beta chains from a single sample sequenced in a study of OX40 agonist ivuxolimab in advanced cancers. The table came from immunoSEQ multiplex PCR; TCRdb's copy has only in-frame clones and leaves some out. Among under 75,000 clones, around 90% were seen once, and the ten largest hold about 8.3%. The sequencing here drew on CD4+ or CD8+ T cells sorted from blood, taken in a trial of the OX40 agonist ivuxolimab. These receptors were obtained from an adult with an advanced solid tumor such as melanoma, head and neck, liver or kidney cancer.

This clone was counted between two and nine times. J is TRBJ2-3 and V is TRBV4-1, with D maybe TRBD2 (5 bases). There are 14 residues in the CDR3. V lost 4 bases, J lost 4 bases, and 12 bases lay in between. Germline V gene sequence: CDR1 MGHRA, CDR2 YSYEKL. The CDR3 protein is CASSLSGNADTQYF. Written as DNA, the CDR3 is TGCGCCAGCAGCCTCTCCGGGAATGCAGATACGCAGTATTTT.

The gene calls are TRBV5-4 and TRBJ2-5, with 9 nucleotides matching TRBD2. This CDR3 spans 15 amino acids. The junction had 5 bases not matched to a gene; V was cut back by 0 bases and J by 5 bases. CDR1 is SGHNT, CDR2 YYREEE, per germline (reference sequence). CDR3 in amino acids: CASSLGVAGDETQYF. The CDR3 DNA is TGTGCCAGCAGCTTGGGGGTAGCGGGGGACGAGACCCAGTACTTC. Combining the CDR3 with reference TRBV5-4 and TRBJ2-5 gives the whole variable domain ETGVTQSPTHLIKTRGQQVTLRCSSQSGHNTVSWYQQALGQGPQFIFQYYREEENGRGNFPPRFSGLQFPNYSSELNVNALELDDSALYLCASSLGVAGDETQYFGPGTRLLVL.

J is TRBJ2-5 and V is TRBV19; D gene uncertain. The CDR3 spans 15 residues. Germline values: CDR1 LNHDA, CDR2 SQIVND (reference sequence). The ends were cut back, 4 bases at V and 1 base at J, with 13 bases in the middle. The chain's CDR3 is CASSNPRRRQETQYF. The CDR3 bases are TGTGCCAGTAGTAATCCGAGAAGGCGCCAAGAGACCCAGTACTTC.

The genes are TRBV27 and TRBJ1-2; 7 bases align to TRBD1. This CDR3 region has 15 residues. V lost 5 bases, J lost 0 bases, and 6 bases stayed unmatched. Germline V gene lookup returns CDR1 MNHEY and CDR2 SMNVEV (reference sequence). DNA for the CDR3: TGTGCCAGCAGTCCGCGGGGACAGCCTAACTATGGCTACACCTTC. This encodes CASSPRGQPNYGYTF.

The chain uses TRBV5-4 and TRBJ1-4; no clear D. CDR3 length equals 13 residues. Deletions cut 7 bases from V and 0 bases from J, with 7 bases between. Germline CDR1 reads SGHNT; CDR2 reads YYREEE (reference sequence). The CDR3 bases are TGTGCCAGCGGCCGAGCAACTAATGAAAAACTGTTTTTT. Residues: CASGRATNEKLFF.